The 9 T cell receptor beta chains below were found in one sample sequenced in a study of OX40 agonist ivuxolimab in advanced cancers. Produced via immunoSEQ multiplex PCR; TCRdb's table is partial and in-frame only. Among about 72,000 clones listed, around 91% were seen once. The source material was CD4+ or CD8+ T cells sorted from blood, sampled in a trial of the OX40 agonist ivuxolimab. The source is an adult with an advanced solid tumor such as melanoma, head and neck, liver or kidney cancer.

This rearrangement joins TRBV28 to TRBJ1-3; 11 nucleotides align to TRBD1. The germline CDR1 and CDR2 sequences are MDHEN and SYDVKM. This CDR3 spans 18 amino acids. J lost 2 bases, V lost 6 bases, and 12 bases had no gene match. The CDR3 region is CASSPEMMDRGPGNTIYF. The CDR3 region has the DNA TGTGCCAGCAGCCCGGAAATGATGGACAGGGGGCCTGGAAACACCATATATTTT. The complete variable domain, with remaining parts taken from reference TRBV28 and TRBJ1-3, reads DVKVTQSSRYLVKRTGEKVFLECVQDMDHENMFWYRQDPGLGLRLIYFSYDVKMKEKGDIPEGYSVSREKKERFSLILESASTNQTSMYLCASSPEMMDRGPGNTIYFGEGSWLTVV.

The DNA for the CDR3 is TGTGCCAGCAGCCCCAGCCTGGGGGCCACCCAATCTCTTTACGAGCAGTACTTC. It codes for CASSPSLGATQSLYEQYF. This rearrangement joins TRBV7-9 to TRBJ2-7; weak D call: TRBD1 (6 bases). The CDR3 spans 18 residues. Germline V gene data show CDR1 as SEHNR and CDR2 as FQNEAQ (reference sequence). The germline V and J ends were trimmed by 5 bases and 4 bases, with 27 bases remaining between them.

This chain uses TRBV19 with TRBJ2-7; D is possibly TRBD1 (7 bases). The germline V gene has CDR1 LNHDA and CDR2 SQIVND (reference sequence). The CDR3 is made up of 15 amino acids. Trimming shortened V by 5 bases and J by 2 bases, and 16 bases separated the two germline ends. CDR3 nucleotide sequence: TGTGCCAGTAGTCCGCGGAGGGACAGCACCTACGAGCAGTACTTC. Protein: CASSPRRDSTYEQYF.

The chain uses TRBV19 and TRBJ2-5; 10 nucleotides line up with TRBD2. The CDR3 has 14 residues. Germline-derived CDR1 and CDR2 are LNHDA and SQIVND (reference sequence). The CDR3 DNA reads as TGTAGTTCCCGGGAGCGGGGGGGCCCGGGGGCCCAGTACTTC. Translated, it gives CSSRERGGPGAQYF.

This chain connects TRBV6-1 to TRBJ1-3; the match to TRBD1 covers 7 bases. The V segment lost 6 bases and the J segment 2 bases; nucleotides outside the gene matches: 7. The CDR3 runs to 15 residues. The germline V gene encodes CDR1 MNHNS and CDR2 SASEGT. The CDR3 loop reads CASRDTGDTGNTIYF. The CDR3 DNA sequence: TGTGCCAGCAGGGACACAGGGGACACTGGAAACACCATATATTTT.

This chain joins TRBV5-1 and TRBJ2-5; perhaps TRBD1 as D (5 bases). The length of the CDR3 is 15 residues. Deletions cut 0 bases from V and 5 bases from J, with 14 bases between. The V gene's germline CDR1 is SGHRS and CDR2 YFSETQ. As DNA, the CDR3 is TGCGCCAGCAGCTTGGCTACCCAAGGGGCGGAGACCCAGTACTTC. As protein: CASSLATQGAETQYF.

The V call is TRBV5-4, the J call TRBJ2-3; TRBD2 agrees at 12 bases. The J segment lost 2 bases and the V segment lost 4 bases, leaving 5 bases of the junction unmatched. The V gene's germline CDR1 is SGHNT and CDR2 YYREEE (reference sequence). The CDR3 has 16 residues. The CDR3, as DNA: TGTGCCAGCAGCCGGACTAGCGGGGTCATCACAGATACGCAGTATTTT. Its protein product is CASSRTSGVITDTQYF.

The chain is built from TRBV2 and TRBJ2-3; TRBD1 agrees at 7 bases. V lost 6 bases, J lost 0 bases, and 3 bases stayed unmatched. The CDR3 loop spans 14 amino acids. The germline gives CDR1 SNHLY, CDR2 FYNNEI. The CDR3 sequence: CASRGDSSTDTQYF. In DNA form, the CDR3 reads TGTGCCAGCAGAGGGGACAGCAGCACAGATACGCAGTATTTT.

The chain combines TRBV27 with TRBJ2-3; TRBD2 matches 8 bases. V trimming: 5 bases; J trimming: 2 bases; junction bases outside the gene matches: 9. The germline gives CDR1 MNHEY, CDR2 SMNVEV (reference sequence). The CDR3 is 16 residues long. In nucleotides, the CDR3 is TGTGCCAGCAGTGCAACGTCCGGGAGGGACACAGATACGCAGTATTTT. As protein: CASSATSGRDTDTQYF.